This T cell receptor (beta chain) was identified in a study of regulatory T cells in long-lasting Graves disease. Time point in this sample: persistent/refractory GD, antithyroid drugs over 5 years with positive TRAb. From RNA extracted from PBMCs, the TCR library was made. The CDR3 contains 13 residues. V dropped 11 bases and J dropped 3; count of bases not matched to a gene: 7. Germline V lookup: CDR1 MNHNS, CDR2 SASEGT. This clonotype was counted only a few times. Through Arm-PCR of CDR3 regions and iRepertoire HTBI primers, TCR beta libraries were built. Each CDR3 protein gets one entry after TCRdb re-called the multiplex PCR reads with MiXCR. The sample yields roughly 450,000 distinct CDR3 sequences, about 22% seen once.

The sequencing used peripheral blood mononuclear cells (PBMCs), collected when the disease was refractory, from a patient treated with antithyroid drugs. The chain is built from TRBV6-1 and TRBJ2-5, with TRBD2 matching 9 bases. This TCR was recovered from a female donor with Graves disease. The CDR3 here is CACSGRGEETQYF. CDR3 coding DNA: TGTGCCTGTAGCGGGAGAGGGGAAGAGACCCAGTACTTC.